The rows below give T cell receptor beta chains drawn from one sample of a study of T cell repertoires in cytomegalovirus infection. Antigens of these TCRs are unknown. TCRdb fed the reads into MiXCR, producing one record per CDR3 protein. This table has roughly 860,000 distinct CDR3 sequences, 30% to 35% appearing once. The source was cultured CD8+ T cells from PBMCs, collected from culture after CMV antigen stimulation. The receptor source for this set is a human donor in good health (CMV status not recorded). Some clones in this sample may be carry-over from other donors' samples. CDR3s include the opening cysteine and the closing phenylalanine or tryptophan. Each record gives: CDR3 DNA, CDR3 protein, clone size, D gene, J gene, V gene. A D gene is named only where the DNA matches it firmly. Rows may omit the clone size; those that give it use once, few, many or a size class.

cdr3_nt: TGTGCCAGCAGTATGCGTCTCATACAGGGCGGGGATGAAAAACTGTTTTTT
cdr3_aa: CASSMRLIQGGDEKLFF
clone_size: .
d_call: .
j_call: TRBJ1-4
v_call: TRBV27

cdr3_nt: TGTGCCAGCAGTCCCTCCAACCTGGACTACGAGCAGTACTTC
cdr3_aa: CASSPSNLDYEQYF
clone_size: few
d_call: .
j_call: TRBJ2-7
v_call: TRBV11-3

cdr3_nt: TGTGCCAGCAGCCAAGCTAGGGACAGAGGCTATGGCTACACCTTC
cdr3_aa: CASSQARDRGYGYTF
clone_size: many
d_call: TRBD1
j_call: TRBJ1-2
v_call: TRBV7-9

cdr3_nt: TGTACCAGCAGTTACAACCCGGGAAAAGGCTACACCTTC
cdr3_aa: CTSSYNPGKGYTF
clone_size: .
d_call: .
j_call: TRBJ1-2
v_call: TRBV6-6

cdr3_nt: TGTGCCAGCAGTTTAGCTCTGGGCTCGCTGGGCACAGATACGCAGTATTTT
cdr3_aa: CASSLALGSLGTDTQYF
clone_size: .
d_call: .
j_call: TRBJ2-3
v_call: TRBV27

cdr3_nt: TGTGCCAGCTCACCACCGTCCCACTCAACTAATGAAAAACTGTTTTTT
cdr3_aa: CASSPPSHSTNEKLFF
clone_size: .
d_call: .
j_call: TRBJ1-4
v_call: TRBV18

cdr3_nt: TGTGCCAGCAGCTTATTTGTAACAGGGGTCACCGGGGAGCTGTTTTTT
cdr3_aa: CASSLFVTGVTGELFF
clone_size: .
d_call: TRBD1
j_call: TRBJ2-2
v_call: TRBV7-9

cdr3_nt: TGTGCCAGCAGTTACGTCTCCGGGGGGGCAGGCAATGAGCAGTTCTTC
cdr3_aa: CASSYVSGGAGNEQFF
clone_size: few
d_call: TRBD2
j_call: TRBJ2-1
v_call: TRBV6-6

cdr3_nt: TGTGCCAGCAGCGATGGGGGGCTCGTCGATACGCAGTATTTT
cdr3_aa: CASSDGGLVDTQYF
clone_size: few
d_call: .
j_call: TRBJ2-3
v_call: TRBV9

cdr3_nt: TGTGCCAGCAGCCAAGGCGATCAAAACTATGGCTACACCTTC
cdr3_aa: CASSQGDQNYGYTF
clone_size: few
d_call: .
j_call: TRBJ1-2
v_call: TRBV4-2

cdr3_nt: TGTGCCAGCAGTCAGGCCTCCACAGATACGCAGTATTTT
cdr3_aa: CASSQASTDTQYF
clone_size: .
d_call: .
j_call: TRBJ2-3
v_call: TRBV7-6

cdr3_nt: TGTGCCAGCAAGCAAACCGGGGCATTCAACACCGGGGAGCTGTTTTTT
cdr3_aa: CASKQTGAFNTGELFF
clone_size: few
d_call: .
j_call: TRBJ2-2
v_call: TRBV6-5

cdr3_nt: TGTGCCAGCCTTTCCGGGACCCTGCAGTATTTT
cdr3_aa: CASLSGTLQYF
clone_size: .
d_call: .
j_call: TRBJ2-3
v_call: TRBV2

cdr3_nt: TGTGCCAGCAGCTTTCTTAGCGGGGGGGGTGAGCAGTTCTTC
cdr3_aa: CASSFLSGGGEQFF
clone_size: .
d_call: TRBD2
j_call: TRBJ2-1
v_call: TRBV7-6

cdr3_nt: TGCGCCAGCAGAGTTTGGCAAGGGGTCACTGAAGCTTTCTTT
cdr3_aa: CASRVWQGVTEAFF
clone_size: many
d_call: .
j_call: TRBJ1-1
v_call: TRBV4-1

cdr3_nt: TGCGCCAGCTCCGAGACACATGCCACAGATACGCAGTATTTT
cdr3_aa: CASSETHATDTQYF
clone_size: .
d_call: .
j_call: TRBJ2-3
v_call: TRBV10-1

cdr3_nt: TGTGCCAGCAGTTACGGGAGCCCTAGCAATCAGCCCCAGCATTTT
cdr3_aa: CASSYGSPSNQPQHF
clone_size: many
d_call: .
j_call: TRBJ1-5
v_call: TRBV6-6

cdr3_nt: TGCAGTGCTCTGACGGAGCGCTACGAGCAGTACTTC
cdr3_aa: CSALTERYEQYF
clone_size: few
d_call: .
j_call: TRBJ2-7
v_call: TRBV20-1

cdr3_nt: TGTGCCAGCAGTTACTCGATGAGGGGTGGGGTCGGGGAGCTGTTTTTT
cdr3_aa: CASSYSMRGGVGELFF
clone_size: few
d_call: .
j_call: TRBJ2-2
v_call: TRBV6-5

cdr3_nt: TGTGCCAGCAGCTTAGAACACTCCGCCAAAAACATTCAGTACTTC
cdr3_aa: CASSLEHSAKNIQYF
clone_size: .
d_call: .
j_call: TRBJ2-4
v_call: TRBV7-8

cdr3_nt: TGTGCCAGCAGCTCCACCGGGACCTACAACCTGGACTCTGGGGCCAACGTCCTGACTTTC
cdr3_aa: CASSSTGTYNLDSGANVLTF
clone_size: .
d_call: .
j_call: TRBJ2-6
v_call: TRBV7-9

cdr3_nt: TGTGCCAGCAGCGAGCCAGGGGATCAGCCCCAGCATTTT
cdr3_aa: CASSEPGDQPQHF
clone_size: .
d_call: .
j_call: TRBJ1-5
v_call: TRBV4-2

cdr3_nt: TGTGCCAGCAGTACCCGGGACAGGGGCATTTGGACCGGGGAGCTGTTTTTT
cdr3_aa: CASSTRDRGIWTGELFF
clone_size: few
d_call: TRBD1
j_call: TRBJ2-2
v_call: TRBV6-1

cdr3_nt: TGTGCCAGCAGCTTACGGCTAGCGGGGACATACAATGAGCAGTTCTTC
cdr3_aa: CASSLRLAGTYNEQFF
clone_size: many
d_call: TRBD2
j_call: TRBJ2-1
v_call: TRBV7-8

cdr3_nt: TGTGCCAGCAGCTTACGGCGGGGGGACCTCAACACCGGGGAGCTGTTTTTT
cdr3_aa: CASSLRRGDLNTGELFF
clone_size: .
d_call: TRBD2
j_call: TRBJ2-2
v_call: TRBV5-4

cdr3_nt: TGTGCCACCAGCTCAAAGACAGGGGAGTACTATGGCTACACCTTC
cdr3_aa: CATSSKTGEYYGYTF
clone_size: few
d_call: TRBD1
j_call: TRBJ1-2
v_call: TRBV15

cdr3_nt: TGTGCCAGCAGTTGGACAATCTACAATGAGCAGTTCTTC
cdr3_aa: CASSWTIYNEQFF
clone_size: .
d_call: .
j_call: TRBJ2-1
v_call: TRBV6-2/TRBV6-3

cdr3_nt: TGTGCCAGCAGCCCCGGGCGGCGGGGGGGCAATGAGCAGTTCTTC
cdr3_aa: CASSPGRRGGNEQFF
clone_size: many
d_call: TRBD2
j_call: TRBJ2-1
v_call: TRBV7-2

cdr3_nt: TGTGCCAGCAGTGCAAGGGACAGGGCTAATTCACCCCTCCACTTT
cdr3_aa: CASSARDRANSPLHF
clone_size: few
d_call: TRBD1
j_call: TRBJ1-6
v_call: TRBV27

cdr3_nt: TGTGCCAGTAGGCAAGTCTTCGCACCAAATCAGCCCCAGCATTTT
cdr3_aa: CASRQVFAPNQPQHF
clone_size: .
d_call: .
j_call: TRBJ1-5
v_call: TRBV19

cdr3_nt: TGTGCCAGTAGTATAGGAGGGACAGACATGAACACTGAAGCTTTCTTT
cdr3_aa: CASSIGGTDMNTEAFF
clone_size: .
d_call: TRBD1
j_call: TRBJ1-1
v_call: TRBV19

cdr3_nt: TGTGCCAGCAGCTTACCCCCCATTGATAATGAGCAGTTCTTC
cdr3_aa: CASSLPPIDNEQFF
clone_size: many
d_call: .
j_call: TRBJ2-1
v_call: TRBV7-2

cdr3_nt: TGCAGCGTTGAAGTTTCGGGCTGGGGTGAAGCTTTCTTT
cdr3_aa: CSVEVSGWGEAFF
clone_size: .
d_call: .
j_call: TRBJ1-1
v_call: TRBV29-1

cdr3_nt: TGTGCCAGCACCCCGAGTGCCCCAGGGGACAGGGGTAACACTGAAGCTTTCTTT
cdr3_aa: CASTPSAPGDRGNTEAFF
clone_size: .
d_call: TRBD1
j_call: TRBJ1-1
v_call: TRBV6-5

cdr3_nt: TGTGCCAGCAGCACCTTAAGGACTAGCGGGGGAGCGCGACGGACAGATACGCAGTATTTT
cdr3_aa: CASSTLRTSGGARRTDTQYF
clone_size: many
d_call: TRBD2
j_call: TRBJ2-3
v_call: TRBV7-9

cdr3_nt: TGTGCCAGCAGTGTGGGGACTGACGAGCAGTTCTTC
cdr3_aa: CASSVGTDEQFF
clone_size: many
d_call: .
j_call: TRBJ2-1
v_call: TRBV12-3/TRBV12-4

cdr3_nt: TGCGCCAGCAGCTTGGAACCGGGAGTGGCTTACGAGCAGTACTTC
cdr3_aa: CASSLEPGVAYEQYF
clone_size: .
d_call: .
j_call: TRBJ2-7
v_call: TRBV5-1

cdr3_nt: TGTGCCAGCAGCTCCAGGACAACTCAAGAGACCCAGTACTTC
cdr3_aa: CASSSRTTQETQYF
clone_size: few
d_call: .
j_call: TRBJ2-5
v_call: TRBV7-6

cdr3_nt: TGCGCCAGCAGCCCTTGGACAGGGGGTTGGAATGAGCAGTTCTTC
cdr3_aa: CASSPWTGGWNEQFF
clone_size: .
d_call: TRBD1
j_call: TRBJ2-1
v_call: TRBV4-1

cdr3_nt: TGTGCCAGCATTAGGGAAACCGGGGAGCTGTTTTTT
cdr3_aa: CASIRETGELFF
clone_size: few
d_call: .
j_call: TRBJ2-2
v_call: TRBV2

cdr3_nt: TGCGCCAGCAGCCATTCCCGAGAGGGGCGTGTGACAGATACGCAGTATTTT
cdr3_aa: CASSHSREGRVTDTQYF
clone_size: .
d_call: .
j_call: TRBJ2-3
v_call: TRBV4-1

cdr3_nt: TGTGTCAGCAGCCTCACAGGGAATGAGCAGTTCTTC
cdr3_aa: CVSSLTGNEQFF
clone_size: .
d_call: .
j_call: TRBJ2-1
v_call: TRBV11-3

cdr3_nt: TGTGCCATCAGTGAGGGGGCTAGCGCTGGGGAGACCCAGTACTTC
cdr3_aa: CAISEGASAGETQYF
clone_size: few
d_call: .
j_call: TRBJ2-5
v_call: TRBV10-3

cdr3_nt: TGTGCCAGCAGTACAGGGGCCGGTTTTGAAAAACTGTTTTTT
cdr3_aa: CASSTGAGFEKLFF
clone_size: .
d_call: TRBD1
j_call: TRBJ1-4
v_call: TRBV7-8

cdr3_nt: TGTGCCAGCAGCCCGTCTCCTAGGTATAGCAATCAGCCCCAGCATTTT
cdr3_aa: CASSPSPRYSNQPQHF
clone_size: .
d_call: .
j_call: TRBJ1-5
v_call: TRBV7-8

cdr3_nt: TGTGCCAGCAGCCGAGGGGGAGACTATGGCTACACCTTC
cdr3_aa: CASSRGGDYGYTF
clone_size: .
d_call: .
j_call: TRBJ1-2
v_call: TRBV7-6

cdr3_nt: TGCAGTGCTAGAGATTATCTAGCGGGGGGGAGGACAGATACGCAGTATTTT
cdr3_aa: CSARDYLAGGRTDTQYF
clone_size: .
d_call: TRBD2
j_call: TRBJ2-3
v_call: TRBV20-1

cdr3_nt: TGTGCCAGCAGTAGTCCGTGGGACAGGGAATCGGATACGCAGTATTTT
cdr3_aa: CASSSPWDRESDTQYF
clone_size: .
d_call: TRBD1
j_call: TRBJ2-3
v_call: TRBV27

cdr3_nt: TGTGCCAGCAGCCCGGGGACAATGGGCGACGAGCAGTACTTC
cdr3_aa: CASSPGTMGDEQYF
clone_size: .
d_call: .
j_call: TRBJ2-7
v_call: TRBV7-4

cdr3_nt: TGTGCCAGCAGTTATGGAGACAGGGGTGTTGAGCAGTTCTTC
cdr3_aa: CASSYGDRGVEQFF
clone_size: .
d_call: TRBD1
j_call: TRBJ2-1
v_call: TRBV6-6

cdr3_nt: TGTGCCAGCAGCCAAGACTTGTCCTCGGTACTGGGGGACACTGAAGCTTTCTTT
cdr3_aa: CASSQDLSSVLGDTEAFF
clone_size: .
d_call: .
j_call: TRBJ1-1
v_call: TRBV4-2

cdr3_nt: TGTGCCATCAGTGAGCGCGGGGGATATAACTCCTACAATGAGCAGTTCTTC
cdr3_aa: CAISERGGYNSYNEQFF
clone_size: many
d_call: TRBD2
j_call: TRBJ2-1
v_call: TRBV10-3

cdr3_nt: TGTGCCAGCATCAAACGGGGGGGGACAGATACGCAGTATTTT
cdr3_aa: CASIKRGGTDTQYF
clone_size: few
d_call: TRBD2
j_call: TRBJ2-3
v_call: TRBV12-3/TRBV12-4

cdr3_nt: TGCGCCAGCAGCCAAGAGGTGAAAGGGACTGAAGCTTTCTTT
cdr3_aa: CASSQEVKGTEAFF
clone_size: few
d_call: .
j_call: TRBJ1-1
v_call: TRBV4-1

cdr3_nt: TGTGCCAGCAGCTCCAGGGGGTCCGAGAGGCACACCTTC
cdr3_aa: CASSSRGSERHTF
clone_size: few
d_call: TRBD1
j_call: TRBJ1-2
v_call: TRBV7-9

cdr3_nt: TGTGCCAGCAGTGAAGCGCGAGCTCCGACAGGGAGAGGTCAGCCCCAGCATTTT
cdr3_aa: CASSEARAPTGRGQPQHF
clone_size: .
d_call: TRBD1
j_call: TRBJ1-5
v_call: TRBV2

cdr3_nt: TGTGCCAGCAGTTACTCGGCTGTTCCGGGACTAGATGGCTTC
cdr3_aa: CASSYSAVPGLDGF
clone_size: few
d_call: TRBD2
j_call: TRBJ2-4
v_call: TRBV6-2/TRBV6-3

cdr3_nt: TGTGCCAGCAGTTATTTGGAACCCGACACTGAAGCTTTCTTT
cdr3_aa: CASSYLEPDTEAFF
clone_size: .
d_call: .
j_call: TRBJ1-1
v_call: TRBV6-2/TRBV6-3

cdr3_nt: TGTGCCAGCAGCTTCCAGGAGAACTATGGCTACACCTTC
cdr3_aa: CASSFQENYGYTF
clone_size: many
d_call: .
j_call: TRBJ1-2
v_call: TRBV7-9

cdr3_nt: TGTGCCAGCAGTCTACTGGTAGACGCGGCCGATGGCTACACCTTC
cdr3_aa: CASSLLVDAADGYTF
clone_size: few
d_call: .
j_call: TRBJ1-2
v_call: TRBV6-2/TRBV6-3